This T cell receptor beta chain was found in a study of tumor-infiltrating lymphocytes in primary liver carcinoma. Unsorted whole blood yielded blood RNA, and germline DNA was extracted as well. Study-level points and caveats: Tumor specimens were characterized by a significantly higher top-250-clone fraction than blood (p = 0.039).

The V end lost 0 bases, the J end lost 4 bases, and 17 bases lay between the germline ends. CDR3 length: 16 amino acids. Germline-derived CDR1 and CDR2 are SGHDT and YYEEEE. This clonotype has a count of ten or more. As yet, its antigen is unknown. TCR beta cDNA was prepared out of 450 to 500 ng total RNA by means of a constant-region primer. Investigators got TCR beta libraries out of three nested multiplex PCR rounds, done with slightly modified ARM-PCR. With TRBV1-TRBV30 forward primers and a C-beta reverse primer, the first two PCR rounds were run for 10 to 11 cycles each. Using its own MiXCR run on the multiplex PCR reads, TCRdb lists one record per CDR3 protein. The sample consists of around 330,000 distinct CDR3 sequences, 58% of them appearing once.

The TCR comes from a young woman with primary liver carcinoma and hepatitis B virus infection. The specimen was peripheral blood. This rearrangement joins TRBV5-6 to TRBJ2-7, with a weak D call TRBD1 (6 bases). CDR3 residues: CASSLGGRTAGYEQYF. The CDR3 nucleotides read TGTGCCAGCAGCTTGGGCGGCAGGACAGCCGGGTACGAGCAGTACTTC. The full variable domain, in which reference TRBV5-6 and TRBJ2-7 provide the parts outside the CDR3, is DAGVTQSPTHLIKTRGQQVTLRCSPKSGHDTVSWYQQALGQGPQFIFQYYEEEERQRGNFPDRFSGHQFPNYSSELNVNALLLGDSALYLCASSLGGRTAGYEQYFGPGTRLTVT.